This paragraph reports one T cell receptor (beta chain). Its antigen is still unknown. The data were obtained in a study of T cell responses to AZD1222 COVID-19 vaccine. Study-wide context: Second-dose timings of about 4 or about 12 weeks were pooled.

Whole-study results and caveats: The repertoires were collected only after the peak T cell response. Only 6 or 7 individuals given AZD1222 were seropositive at baseline. Clonal diversity was possibly underestimated; the donors were predominantly white British and more often female.

Trimming took off 0 bases at V and 2 bases at J, with 11 bases between the two ends. The germline V gene encodes CDR1 LNHNV and CDR2 YYDKDF (reference sequence). This CDR3 region has 15 residues. Produced via immunoSEQ multiplex PCR; TCRdb's table is partial and in-frame only. The profile covers more than 110,000 clones, with approximately 90% appearing a single time and 2.8% taken by the ten largest. Source: peripheral blood, taken on day 0 of AZD1222 vaccination. The V gene is TRBV15, the J gene TRBJ2-7; D unresolved. The clonotype comes from an adult in good health. CDR3 bases: TGTGCCACCAGCAGAGATCTGGCAGGAGCCTACGAGCAGTACTTC. Its translation is CATSRDLAGAYEQYF. The whole variable domain, remainder taken from reference TRBV15 and TRBJ2-7, is DAMVIQNPRYQVTQFGKPVTLSCSQTLNHNVMYWYQQKSSQAPKLLFHYYDKDFNNEADTPDNFQSRRPNTSFCFLDIRSPGLGDTAMYLCATSRDLAGAYEQYFGPGTRLTVT.